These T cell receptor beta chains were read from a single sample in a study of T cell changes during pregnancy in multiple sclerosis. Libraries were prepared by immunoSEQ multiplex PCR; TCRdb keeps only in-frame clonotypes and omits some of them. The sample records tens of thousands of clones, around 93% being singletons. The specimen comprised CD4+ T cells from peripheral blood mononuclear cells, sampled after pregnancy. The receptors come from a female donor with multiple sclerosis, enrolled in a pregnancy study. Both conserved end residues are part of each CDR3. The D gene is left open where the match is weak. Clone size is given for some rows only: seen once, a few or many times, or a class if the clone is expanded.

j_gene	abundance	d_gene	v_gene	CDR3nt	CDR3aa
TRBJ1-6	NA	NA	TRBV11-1	TGTGCCAGCAGCCTCCTTACGACAGCAATTAATTCACCCCTCCACTTT	CASSLLTTAINSPLHF
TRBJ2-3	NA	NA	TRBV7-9	TGTGCCAGCAGCTTAAGTGTCTACACAGATACGCAGTATTTT	CASSLSVYTDTQYF
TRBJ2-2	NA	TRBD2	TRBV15	TGTGCCACCAGCAGGAGCGGGGACGCGAACACCGGGGAGCTGTTTTTT	CATSRSGDANTGELFF
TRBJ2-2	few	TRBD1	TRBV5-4	TGTGCCAGCAGCGCACGGACAGGGCGGGGTACCGGGGAGCTGTTTTTT	CASSARTGRGTGELFF
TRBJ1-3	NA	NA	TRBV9	TGTGCCAGCAGCGGCTCGACGGGATCCGGAAACACCATATATTTT	CASSGSTGSGNTIYF
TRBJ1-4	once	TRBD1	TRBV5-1	TGCGCCAGCAGCTTGGCCTGGACAGGGGGAGAAAAACTGTTTTTT	CASSLAWTGGEKLFF
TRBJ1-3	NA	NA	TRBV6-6	TGTGCCAGCAGTTTTACAGGGAGCTCTGGAAACACCATATATTTT	CASSFTGSSGNTIYF
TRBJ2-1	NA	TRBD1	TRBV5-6	TGTGCCAGCAGCTTGCTACTCGGGACAGGGGCGGACAATGAGCAGTTCTTC	CASSLLLGTGADNEQFF
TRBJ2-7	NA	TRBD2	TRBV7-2	TGTGCCAGCAGCTTAATTTTGATCAGCGGGGGAGTCGACGAGCAGTACTTC	CASSLILISGGVDEQYF
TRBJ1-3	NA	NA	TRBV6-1	TGTGCCAGCAGTGAAGATCCGGAGACCTCTGGAAACACCATATATTTT	CASSEDPETSGNTIYF
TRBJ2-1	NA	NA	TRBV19	TGTGCCAGTAAAAGGCAGGGCAATGAGCAGTTCTTC	CASKRQGNEQFF
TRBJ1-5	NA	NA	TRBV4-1	TGCGCCAGCAGCCACCTAGACAGGTATCAGCCCCAGCATTTT	CASSHLDRYQPQHF
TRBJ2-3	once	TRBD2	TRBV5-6	TGTGCCAGCAGCTCCGAACGGGGGGGCACAGATACGCAGTATTTT	CASSSERGGTDTQYF
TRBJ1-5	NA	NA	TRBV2	TGTGCCAGCAGTGAAGCGCGGCCACCCTCAAAGCCCCAGCATTTT	CASSEARPPSKPQHF
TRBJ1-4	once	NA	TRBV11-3	TGTGCCAGCAGCTTAGGTCCGGGGGAAGGACGAGAAAAACTGTTTTTT	CASSLGPGEGREKLFF
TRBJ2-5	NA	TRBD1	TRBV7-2	TGTGCCAGCAGCTTCAGGTCAGGGGGATTGATTTTGGAGACCCAGTACTTC	CASSFRSGGLILETQYF
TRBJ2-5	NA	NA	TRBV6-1	TGTGCCAGCAGAGGCACAGCAAAAGAGACCCAGTACTTC	CASRGTAKETQYF
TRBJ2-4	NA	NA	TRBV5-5	TGTGCCAGCAGCAGCGAAGAGGGCGTTATGGTCATTCAGTACTTC	CASSSEEGVMVIQYF
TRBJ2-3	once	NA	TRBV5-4	TGTGCCAGCAGCTTGGTTCAGGGTACAGATACGCAGTATTTT	CASSLVQGTDTQYF
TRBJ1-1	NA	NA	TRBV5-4	TGTGCCAGCAGCTTAAGAGGGTTCCCGACGGGGCGCGGGGACACTGAAGCTTTCTTT	CASSLRGFPTGRGDTEAFF
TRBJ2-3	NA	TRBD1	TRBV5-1	TGCGCCAGCAGCTCGATAACGACAGGGTTCGATACGCAGTATTTT	CASSSITTGFDTQYF
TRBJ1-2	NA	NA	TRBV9	TGTGCCAGCAGCGCAACAGGGAACTATGGCTACACCTTC	CASSATGNYGYTF
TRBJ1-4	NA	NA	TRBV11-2	TGTGCCAGCAGCTTAGGCGAGAGTGAAAAACTGTTTTTT	CASSLGESEKLFF
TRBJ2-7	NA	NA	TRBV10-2	TGCGCCAGCAAAAGAATCGAGCGCTACGAGCAGTACTTC	CASKRIERYEQYF
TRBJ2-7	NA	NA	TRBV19	TGTGCCAGTAGTCGCCCCGGGGGAGGCAGCGACGAGCAGTACTTC	CASSRPGGGSDEQYF
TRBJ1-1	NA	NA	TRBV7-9	TGTGCCAGCAGCTTAGCGCCCCCCGTGGCCATGAACACTGAAGCTTTCTTT	CASSLAPPVAMNTEAFF
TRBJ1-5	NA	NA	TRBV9	TGTGCCAGCAGCGTAGTAGGGCAGGGACATAGCAATCAGCCCCAGCATTTT	CASSVVGQGHSNQPQHF
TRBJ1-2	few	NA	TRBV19	TGTGCCAGTAGTATCTTTTCAGGGAACTATGGCTACACCTTC	CASSIFSGNYGYTF
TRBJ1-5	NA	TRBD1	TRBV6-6	TGTGCCAGCAGTTACGGAAGGACAGGGAATCAGCCCCAGCATTTT	CASSYGRTGNQPQHF
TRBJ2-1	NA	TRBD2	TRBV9	TGTGCCAGCAGCGTAGGGGCCAGCGGGGGCCATCCCGGCTCCTACAATGAGCAGTTCTTC	CASSVGASGGHPGSYNEQFF
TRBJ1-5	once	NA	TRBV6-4	TGTGCCAGCAGTGAGGGCGTCCACCCCAATCAGCCCCAGCATTTT	CASSEGVHPNQPQHF
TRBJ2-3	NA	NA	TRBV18	TGTGCCAGCTCAACAGGTAGCACAGATACGCAGTATTTT	CASSTGSTDTQYF
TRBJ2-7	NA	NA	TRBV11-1	TGTGCCAGCAGCTTACTGAGGGGGTGGACTAGCGAGCAGTACTTC	CASSLLRGWTSEQYF
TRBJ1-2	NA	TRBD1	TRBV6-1	TGTGCCAGCAGTGAGTCTTTGGGGACAGCGCCTAACTATGGCTACACCTTC	CASSESLGTAPNYGYTF
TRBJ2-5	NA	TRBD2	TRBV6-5	TGTGCCAGCAGTTACCAGCGGGGGGGAGAGACCCAGTACTTC	CASSYQRGGETQYF
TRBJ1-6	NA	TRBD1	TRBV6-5	TGTGCCAGCACCCTTCGACAGGGCGGATATTCACCCCTCCACTTT	CASTLRQGGYSPLHF
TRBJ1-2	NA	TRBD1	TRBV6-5	TGTGCCAGCAGTACAGGGGGCGCGAATAACTATGGCTACACCTTC	CASSTGGANNYGYTF
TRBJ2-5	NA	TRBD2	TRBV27	TGTGCCAGCAGGGGGACTAGCGGGGGGGTATTTCACCAAGAGACCCAGTACTTC	CASRGTSGGVFHQETQYF
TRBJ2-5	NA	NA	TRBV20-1	TGCAGTGCCAAAGGAGGGACCCAGTACTTC	CSAKGGTQYF
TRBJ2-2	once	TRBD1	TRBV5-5	TGTGCCAGCAGCTGGGGACAGGGCGTCTCCGGGGAGCTGTTTTTT	CASSWGQGVSGELFF
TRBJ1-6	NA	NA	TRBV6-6	TGTGCCAGCAGATCAAGGGAGGGTTCACCCCTCCACTTT	CASRSREGSPLHF
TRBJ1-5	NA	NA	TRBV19	TGTGCCAGTAGCGTCCGGGGCAATCAGCCCCAGCATTTT	CASSVRGNQPQHF
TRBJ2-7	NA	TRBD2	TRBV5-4	TGTGCCAGCAGCATAACGGGTGGGGGGGAGTACGAGCAGTACTTC	CASSITGGGEYEQYF
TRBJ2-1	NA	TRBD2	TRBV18	TGTGCCAGCTCACGAGGGACTAGCGGGGGGTTCGGTGAGCAGTTCTTC	CASSRGTSGGFGEQFF
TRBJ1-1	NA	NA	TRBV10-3	TGTGCCACCAAGCCCCCGGCAGGGGAAACTGAAGCTTTCTTT	CATKPPAGETEAFF
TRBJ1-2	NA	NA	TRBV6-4	TGTGCCAGCAGTGACGGGACATGGGGCTACACCTTC	CASSDGTWGYTF
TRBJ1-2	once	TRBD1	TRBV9	TGTGCCAGCAGCGGGACAGGGACCTCTTATGGCTACACCTTC	CASSGTGTSYGYTF
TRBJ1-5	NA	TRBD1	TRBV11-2	TGTGCCAGCAGCTTAGAGCCCAGGGGGCGCGGTCAGCCCCAGCATTTT	CASSLEPRGRGQPQHF
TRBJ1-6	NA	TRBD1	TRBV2	TGTGCCAGCCGCCCGGGACAGGGTGATTCACCCCTCCACTTT	CASRPGQGDSPLHF
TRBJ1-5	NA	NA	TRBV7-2	TGTGCCAGCAGCCAACTGAGAAGAGATCAGCCCCAGCATTTT	CASSQLRRDQPQHF
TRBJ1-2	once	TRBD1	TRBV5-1	TGCGCCAGCAGCCCAGGGGGACAGACAAACTATGGCTACACCTTC	CASSPGGQTNYGYTF
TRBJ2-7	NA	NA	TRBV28	TGTGCCAGCAGTTTTCGGCCCGGGGTTTACGAGCAGTACTTC	CASSFRPGVYEQYF
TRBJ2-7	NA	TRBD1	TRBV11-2	TGTGCCAGCAGCTTTCTGTACAGGGGGCAATACGAGCAGTACTTC	CASSFLYRGQYEQYF
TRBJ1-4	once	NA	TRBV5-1	TGCGCCATCAAAACCCCGGGTTTGGGTGAAAAACTGTTTTTT	CAIKTPGLGEKLFF
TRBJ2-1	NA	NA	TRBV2	TGTGCCAGCAGCCCCGGCCAGGGGTACAATGAGCAGTTCTTC	CASSPGQGYNEQFF